This T cell receptor beta chain was sequenced for a study of cytomegalovirus exposure and HLA in healthy donors (dated by TCRdb to 2016 to 2017). A note on the overall study: An earlier analysis of roughly 500 of the donors reported 250 to 300 Gb of sequence data and 95 million to 130 million unique TCR beta sequences obtained from about 180 million T cells. An early release covering roughly 640 HLA-typed donors comprised approximately 290 gigabases of sequencing data and tens of millions of unique TCR sequences. A separate validation cohort of roughly 120 different subjects was used in addition to the roughly 700-subject first cohort. HLA typing included class I and class II loci at four-digit resolution. High-throughput TCR immunosequencing, statistical association of individual TCRs with disease status, and machine learning were combined to predict cytomegalovirus infection status. The study aimed to test whether cataloging public T cell receptors could reveal signatures of past pathogen exposure. Donor age, sex, ethnicity and CMV serostatus were compiled alongside the repertoire data. The number of donors typed differed by locus, with roughly 629-640 for A, B, C, DRB1 and DQB1, 522 for DQA1, 600 to 610 for DPA1, and approximately 470 for DPB1. Every repertoire in the discovery cohort had been generated on one and the same sequencing platform. Among a few hundred genotyped donors of the cohort, an average of 235,054 unique TCR beta nucleotide sequences were sequenced per donor, around 20% of them non-productive. Roughly five DR-DQ haplotypes were treated as single units for association and clustering because of strong linkage in the cohort. Of the 398 genotyped donors, 81% fell in the genetic ancestry cluster associated with self-reported Caucasian donors. Using immunosequencing, the study profiled T cell repertoires from about 650 subjects and related those repertoires to cytomegalovirus serostatus. To study patterns of TCR occurrence, a later analysis re-analyzed previously published TCR beta repertoires from several hundred donors and added high-resolution HLA genotyping. Rather than drawing on any new phenotypic data, the later analysis identified candidate immune exposures from TCR beta sequences and the way those sequences occurred across donors. To decide whether each TCR beta V gene segment behaved as functional or pseudogenic, an earlier analysis of several hundred of the donors relied on high-throughput TCR beta sequencing. A later genetic analysis used genome-wide SNP genotypes for about 60% of the roughly 670 donors, treating that subset as a discovery cohort.

To note about this clone: It has no known antigen specificity. No clone much larger than this one lies a single base away; base qualities are absent.

CDR1 and CDR2 were assigned from the germline V gene (reference sequence) as SGHNT and YYREEE. V lost 4 bases and J lost 2 bases, and the count of bases not matched to a germline gene is 7. Including the terminal cysteine and phenylalanine, the CDR3 comprises 16 residues. Only the CDR3 DNA is retained, 48 bases long and in frame from the first base. Results and caveats for the whole study, not just this receptor: Around 16 rarely observed V segments, including chromosome 9 orphons, were excluded from the earlier analysis of several hundred of the donors because counts were too low. Specific HLA alleles were associated with 15,000 to 20,000 TCR beta sequences at a false discovery rate of 0.05 in a later analysis. A group of highly shared sequence variants was considered likely to be a technical artifact of the sequencing pipeline. A later genetic analysis reported fewer N-insertions in productive TCRs among donors in an Asian-associated ancestry cluster than the roughly 690-donor mean. The authors suggested that the approach could potentially be extended to other disease states and immunological phenotypes. Most TCR sequences were seen in very few donors, while some public TCRs were found in many individuals. HLA typing was unavailable for some donors at each locus, so association tests used only the typed subset. Roughly uniform sequencing depth across donors was assumed in presence/absence analyses, although this assumption may not hold. Some IMGT-functional V segments, including TRBV6-2 and TRBV6-3, could not be told apart with the 87-base-pair reads, so those segments were excluded. Only TCR beta chains were sequenced in this cohort, and the absence of alpha or paired-chain data limited detectable features. A further reported finding was that TCR beta sequences accurately predicted the HLA-A and HLA-B alleles for most subjects in the first cohort. The classifier was reported to diagnose cytomegalovirus status with high specificity and sensitivity in both the original and validation cohorts. A later genetic analysis associated a missense DCLRE1C variant with V-gene and J-gene trimming of TCR beta chains, and an independent cohort replicated the association. CMV serostatus was the only immune exposure information available for the cohort. Compared with equally common non-associated chains, HLA-associated TCR beta chains in a later analysis were more clonally expanded and had lower generation probabilities. A later analysis found that TCR association rates varied across HLA loci, with DRB1 alleles showing the most associated TCRs and HLA-C alleles the fewest. Linkage disequilibrium might explain the correlated functional status among segregating V segments, but an unknown experimental factor could not be excluded. In an earlier analysis of about 540 of the donors, most TCR beta V segments were observed in productive rearrangements about 87% or about 30% of the time, broadly matching IMGT annotations. In the study, 150 to 200 TCR beta chains were listed as associated with cytomegalovirus. According to a later analysis, most CMV-associated TCR beta chains appeared to be HLA-restricted, and the HLA associations seemed to be driven largely by CMV exposure. According to a later analysis, parvovirus B19, influenza, CMV and Epstein-Barr virus appeared linked to several top co-occurrence clusters. A few of the identified cytomegalovirus-associated TCR beta chains were confirmed in vitro to be specific for cytomegalovirus antigens. When HLA alleles, especially DR and DQ, strongly co-occurred, TCR associations were difficult to assign to individual alleles.

The cohort consisted of some 670 healthy bone marrow donors. At the time of sampling, every cohort member was nominally healthy, though immune exposures that went unrecorded were likely present. The donor tested CMV seronegative, placing the donor among the 300 to 450 seronegative members of the cohort. Each donor provided a peripheral blood sample, and peripheral blood mononuclear cells were used for TCR beta sequencing. The Qiagen DNeasy Blood Extraction Kit was used to extract genomic DNA from the blood cell samples. Library preparation employed the immunoSEQ multiplex PCR assay. The multiplex PCR relied on a mix of 60 forward primers for TCR Vbeta segments and 13 reverse primers for TCR Jbeta segments. A multiplex PCR assay on genomic DNA amplified the CDR3 region of rearranged TCR beta genes. On the Illumina HiSeq System, the amplified TCR beta libraries were sequenced as 87-base-pair reads. In the source study's methods: A later analysis counted about 80 million unique TCR beta chains across the approximately 700 repertoires, and roughly 10 million of these chains were shared by at least two donors. A nearest-neighbor algorithm error-corrected the raw reads and collapsed the reads into unique sequences, merging closely related sequences to remove PCR and sequencing errors. CDR3 sequences were aligned to IMGT reference sequences to assign V, D and J gene segments. For a sequence to be retained, a match of at least six nucleotides to both a V gene segment and a J gene segment was required. A rearrangement was called productive if the CDR3 had no stop codons and remained in frame with V and J, and every other rearrangement was called non-productive. Following IMGT convention, CDR3 was defined as the stretch from the second conserved V-encoded cysteine up to the conserved J-encoded phenylalanine. Sequences without an unambiguous match to a single V gene segment were excluded from the earlier analysis of several hundred of the donors. An earlier analysis of under 750 of the donors called V segments functional above 56.7% productive rearrangements and segregating when the between-donor standard deviation exceeded 5%. To diagnose cytomegalovirus status from the catalog of TCR beta chain sequences, a statistical classification framework was built. In a later analysis, TCR nucleotide sequences were compared against IMGT/GENE-DB human TR gene sequences so that V and J genes could be assigned. A later analysis assigned CDR3 sequences and most-parsimonious VDJ recombination scenarios with the TCRdist pipeline. In a later analysis, each TCR beta chain was defined by its CDR3 amino acid sequence together with its V-gene family, and reads without a unique V-gene family were excluded. A later analysis removed roughly 590 highly shared, low-generation-probability nucleotide sequences to deal with suspected cross-contamination and a sequencing artifact. In a later analysis, a clonal expansion index for each public chain was calculated from normalized within-repertoire ranks of inferred template counts. A later analysis computed generation probabilities with a VDJ recombination model fitted to out-of-frame rearrangements, and checked the results against IGoR. In a later analysis, hypergeometric tests were used to score TCR-TCR, TCR-HLA and TCR-CMV co-occurrence, with a repertoire-size bias correction applied to TCR pairs. To estimate false discovery rates, a later analysis permuted the HLA or CMV assignments 20 times. A later analysis grouped co-occurring TCRs with DBSCAN, adding TCRdist sequence similarity when clustering within HLA-allele-positive subsets. Repertoires with fewer than 30,000 or more than 120,000 public chains were left out of co-occurrence clustering, as were about 5 repertoires with anomalous nucleotide sharing. The source is immuneACCESS, and TCRdb retained only in-frame sequences with V and J called. Part of the clones is not carried over; for the studies checked, unresolved V genes explain less than half of this, and the remainder is unexplained. Clonal size and the V and J genes are those of that table, whereas D and trimming came from the DNA. Across this sample there are roughly 120,000 clones, with 81% seen only once. The ten largest clones take up 3% to 5% of the sample.

Sequencing was done on a sample of PBMCs. The sequence came from a woman aged 30 to 39 in good health and CMV-seronegative. The chain employs TRBV5-4 and TRBJ2-5, with 11 middle bases fitting TRBD1. The nucleotide sequence is TGTGCCAGCAGCCCTGGACAGGGGGCTGCACAAGAGACCCAGTACTTC. It translates to CASSPGQGAAQETQYF.